This entry concerns a single T cell receptor (beta chain). No antigen is known for it. The CDR3 is 13 amino acids. V was cut by 2 bases and J by 6 bases, with 8 bases left in between. In germline, CDR1 is SGHTA, CDR2 FQGNSA. These data originate in a study of shared clonotypes between healthy human individuals. The assay was immunoSEQ multiplex PCR, and TCRdb's table has in-frame clones only and misses some. The data contain about 1.5 million clones, around 95% of them singletons. Regarding the study as a whole: Clonotype sharing among donors was expected to depend on sequencing depth. Larger richness was generally estimated for naive than memory subsets.

Sequencing was carried out using naive CD4+ T cells sorted from blood. Subset given: CD45RA+ positively selected. The origin of this receptor is a man under 40 in good health. The chain links TRBV7-2 to TRBJ1-5; unclear D gene. The CDR3 DNA is TGTGCCAGCAGCTTAATGGTGAGTCAGCCCCAGCATTTT. Translation gives CASSLMVSQPQHF.